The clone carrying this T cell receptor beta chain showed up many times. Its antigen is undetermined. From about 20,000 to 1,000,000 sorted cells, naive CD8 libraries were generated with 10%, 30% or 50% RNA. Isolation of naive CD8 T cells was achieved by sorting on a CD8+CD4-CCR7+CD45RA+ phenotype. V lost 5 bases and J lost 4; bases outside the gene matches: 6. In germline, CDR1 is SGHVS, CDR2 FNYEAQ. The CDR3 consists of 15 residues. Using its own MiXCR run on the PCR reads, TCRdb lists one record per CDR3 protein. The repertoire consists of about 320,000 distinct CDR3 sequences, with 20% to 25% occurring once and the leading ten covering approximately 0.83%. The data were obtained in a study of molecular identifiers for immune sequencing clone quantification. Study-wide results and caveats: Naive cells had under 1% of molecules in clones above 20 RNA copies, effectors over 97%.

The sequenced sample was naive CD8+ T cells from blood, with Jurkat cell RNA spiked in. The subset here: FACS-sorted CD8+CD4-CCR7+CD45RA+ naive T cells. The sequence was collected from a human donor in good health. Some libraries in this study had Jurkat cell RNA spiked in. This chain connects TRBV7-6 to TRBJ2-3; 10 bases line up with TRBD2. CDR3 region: CASSQSGRDADTQYF. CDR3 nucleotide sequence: TGTGCCAGCAGCCAAAGCGGGAGGGACGCAGATACGCAGTATTTT.